This TCR beta chain was identified during a study of cytomegalovirus exposure and HLA in healthy donors. Only one count was recorded for this clone. Amplification used 60 Vbeta primers and 13 Jbeta primers. Only in-frame clones appear in the TCRdb table, and some are missing; sequencing was by immunoSEQ multiplex PCR. The sample records approximately 100,000 clones, 65% to 80% being singletons. The V end lost 2 bases, the J end lost 6 bases, and 22 bases lay between the germline ends. Germline V gene data show CDR1 as MNHEY and CDR2 as SMNVEV (reference sequence). This CDR3 is 17 amino acids long. Sequences were obtained from PBMCs. This chain uses TRBV27 with TRBJ1-2; D might be TRBD1 (6 bases). The TCR sequence derives from a woman between 45 and 60 years old in good health and CMV-seropositive. The CDR3 sequence: CASSLGDSRGIFHGYTF. CDR3 in DNA: TGTGCCAGCAGTTTAGGGGATTCCAGGGGTATCTTCCATGGCTACACCTTC.